A single sample is the source of the 10 T cell receptor beta chains below, sequenced in a study of shared clonotypes between healthy human individuals. Repertoires were generated with immunoSEQ multiplex PCR, while TCRdb's copy carries only in-frame clones and drops some. The data contain about 990,000 clones, around 78% of them singletons. The sequenced sample consisted of memory CD4+ T cells from PBMCs. Subset reported: CD45RA-negative fraction. The receptors were gathered from a man between 18 and 35 years old in good health. Some clones in this sample may be carry-over from other donors' samples.

This sequence joins TRBV10-3 and TRBJ1-1; weak D call: TRBD1 (6 bases). Germline CDR1 reads ENHRY; CDR2 reads SYGVKD. This CDR3 has 16 residues. V was shortened by 8 bases and J by 0 bases, with 19 bases between the two germline ends. The CDR3, as DNA: TGTGCCATCGGGGGCCGCGGGGGTAGGGTGAACACTGAAGCTTTCTTT. Protein sequence: CAIGGRGGRVNTEAFF.

This rearrangement joins TRBV28 to TRBJ2-4, with D possibly being TRBD2 (5 bases). CDR3 length: 16 residues. CDR1 and CDR2 (germline): MDHEN, SYDVKM. The V gene lost 7 bases and the J gene lost 0 bases, with 16 bases spanning the gap. CDR3 amino acids: CASTKASAGAKNIQYF. The CDR3 DNA reads TGTGCCAGCACCAAGGCCAGCGCGGGAGCCAAAAACATTCAGTACTTC.

This chain connects TRBV11-2 to TRBJ2-1; tentative D call: TRBD1 (5 bases). The CDR3 runs to 15 residues. CDR1 is SGHAT, CDR2 FQNNGV, per germline. V lost 3 bases, J lost 6 bases, and 15 bases lay in between. CDR3 DNA: TGTGCCAGCAGCTTGACAGTGGCTACCGGCAATGAGCAGTTCTTC. Its translation is CASSLTVATGNEQFF.

The rearrangement links TRBV25-1 to TRBJ2-7, with TRBD2 identical over 7 bases. CDR3 length: 14 amino acids. CDR1 and CDR2 from the germline V gene are MGHDK and SYGVNS. J gave up 2 bases and V 3 bases, and 4 bases lay outside the gene matches. The CDR3 spells CASSEASGTYEQYF. The DNA for the CDR3 is TGTGCCAGCAGTGAGGCTAGCGGAACCTACGAGCAGTACTTC.

The V gene is TRBV15, the J gene TRBJ1-3; unclear D gene. There are 16 residues in the CDR3. Germline V lookup: CDR1 LNHNV, CDR2 YYDKDF (reference sequence). The germline V and J ends were trimmed by 0 bases and 2 bases, with 11 bases remaining between them. The CDR3 region is CATSRDRGGTGNTIYF. The CDR3 DNA reads as TGTGCCACCAGCAGAGATCGGGGTGGGACTGGAAACACCATATATTTT.

The chain carries TRBV9 and TRBJ1-3; 9 nucleotides agree with TRBD1. CDR3 length equals 13 residues. Germline CDR1 and CDR2: SGDLS and YYNGEE. Trimming took 4 bases from V and 11 from J; bases not matched to a gene: 7. CDR3: CASSFTGGEAIYF. The CDR3 DNA follows: TGTGCCAGCAGCTTTACAGGGGGCGAAGCCATATATTTT.

The rearrangement links TRBV5-6 to TRBJ1-5; D perhaps matches TRBD1 (6 bases). V lost 4 bases to trimming and J lost 5 bases, with 13 bases between them. Germline V gene lookup returns CDR1 SGHDT and CDR2 YYEEEE. This CDR3 region has 14 residues. DNA for the CDR3: TGTGCCAGCAGCGTTACCGCAGGGGATCAGCCCCAGCATTTT. Translated, it gives CASSVTAGDQPQHF.

The rearrangement links TRBV5-1 to TRBJ1-2; D is possibly TRBD1 (5 bases). CDR1 is SGHRS, CDR2 YFSETQ, per germline. The CDR3 runs to 17 residues. V was trimmed by 4 bases and J by 1 base, leaving 20 bases between them. This chain's CDR3 is CASSPGASSLRNYGYTF. The CDR3 region has the DNA TGCGCCAGCAGCCCCGGGGCCTCGTCCCTTCGTAACTATGGCTACACCTTC.

The rearrangement joins TRBV6-1 to TRBJ1-3; D gene unclear. CDR1 MNHNS and CDR2 SASEGT come from the germline V gene. The CDR3 is 17 residues long. The ends were cut back, 1 base at V and 4 bases at J, with 17 bases in the middle. CDR3 in DNA: TGTGCCAGCAGTGAAGTTGGGGTCTCCCTGGGGGGAAACACCATATATTTT. Protein: CASSEVGVSLGGNTIYF.

The V gene is TRBV5-1, the J gene TRBJ1-3; a weak D match, TRBD1 (6 bases). Germline V lookup: CDR1 SGHRS, CDR2 YFSETQ. The CDR3 sequence is 14 residues long. Trimming left V 9 bases short and J 0 bases short, with 13 bases between. In nucleotides, the CDR3 is TGCGCCACAAAACAGGGTTCCTCTGGAAACACCATATATTTT. Residues: CATKQGSSGNTIYF. The whole variable domain, remainder taken from reference TRBV5-1 and TRBJ1-3, is KAGVTQTPRYLIKTRGQQVTLSCSPISGHRSVSWYQQTPGQGLQFLFEYFSETQRNKGNFPGRFSGRQFSNSRSEMNVSTLELGDSALYLCATKQGSSGNTIYFGEGSWLTVV.